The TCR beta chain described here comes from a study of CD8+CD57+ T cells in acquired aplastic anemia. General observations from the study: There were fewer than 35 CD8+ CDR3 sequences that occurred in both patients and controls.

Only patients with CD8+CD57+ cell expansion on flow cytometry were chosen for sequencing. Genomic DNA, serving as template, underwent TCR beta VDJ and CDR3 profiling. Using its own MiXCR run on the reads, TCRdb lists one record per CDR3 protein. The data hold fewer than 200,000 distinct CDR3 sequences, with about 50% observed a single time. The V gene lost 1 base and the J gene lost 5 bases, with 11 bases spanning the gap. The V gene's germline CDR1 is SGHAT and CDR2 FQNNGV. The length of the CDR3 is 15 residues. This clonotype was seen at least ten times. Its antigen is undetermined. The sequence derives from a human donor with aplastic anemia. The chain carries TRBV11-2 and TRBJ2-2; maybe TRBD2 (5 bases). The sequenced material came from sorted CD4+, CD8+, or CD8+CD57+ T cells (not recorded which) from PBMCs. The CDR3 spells CASSLVSGRTGELFF. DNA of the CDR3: TGTGCCAGCAGCTTAGTCAGCGGCCGGACCGGGGAGCTGTTTTTT.